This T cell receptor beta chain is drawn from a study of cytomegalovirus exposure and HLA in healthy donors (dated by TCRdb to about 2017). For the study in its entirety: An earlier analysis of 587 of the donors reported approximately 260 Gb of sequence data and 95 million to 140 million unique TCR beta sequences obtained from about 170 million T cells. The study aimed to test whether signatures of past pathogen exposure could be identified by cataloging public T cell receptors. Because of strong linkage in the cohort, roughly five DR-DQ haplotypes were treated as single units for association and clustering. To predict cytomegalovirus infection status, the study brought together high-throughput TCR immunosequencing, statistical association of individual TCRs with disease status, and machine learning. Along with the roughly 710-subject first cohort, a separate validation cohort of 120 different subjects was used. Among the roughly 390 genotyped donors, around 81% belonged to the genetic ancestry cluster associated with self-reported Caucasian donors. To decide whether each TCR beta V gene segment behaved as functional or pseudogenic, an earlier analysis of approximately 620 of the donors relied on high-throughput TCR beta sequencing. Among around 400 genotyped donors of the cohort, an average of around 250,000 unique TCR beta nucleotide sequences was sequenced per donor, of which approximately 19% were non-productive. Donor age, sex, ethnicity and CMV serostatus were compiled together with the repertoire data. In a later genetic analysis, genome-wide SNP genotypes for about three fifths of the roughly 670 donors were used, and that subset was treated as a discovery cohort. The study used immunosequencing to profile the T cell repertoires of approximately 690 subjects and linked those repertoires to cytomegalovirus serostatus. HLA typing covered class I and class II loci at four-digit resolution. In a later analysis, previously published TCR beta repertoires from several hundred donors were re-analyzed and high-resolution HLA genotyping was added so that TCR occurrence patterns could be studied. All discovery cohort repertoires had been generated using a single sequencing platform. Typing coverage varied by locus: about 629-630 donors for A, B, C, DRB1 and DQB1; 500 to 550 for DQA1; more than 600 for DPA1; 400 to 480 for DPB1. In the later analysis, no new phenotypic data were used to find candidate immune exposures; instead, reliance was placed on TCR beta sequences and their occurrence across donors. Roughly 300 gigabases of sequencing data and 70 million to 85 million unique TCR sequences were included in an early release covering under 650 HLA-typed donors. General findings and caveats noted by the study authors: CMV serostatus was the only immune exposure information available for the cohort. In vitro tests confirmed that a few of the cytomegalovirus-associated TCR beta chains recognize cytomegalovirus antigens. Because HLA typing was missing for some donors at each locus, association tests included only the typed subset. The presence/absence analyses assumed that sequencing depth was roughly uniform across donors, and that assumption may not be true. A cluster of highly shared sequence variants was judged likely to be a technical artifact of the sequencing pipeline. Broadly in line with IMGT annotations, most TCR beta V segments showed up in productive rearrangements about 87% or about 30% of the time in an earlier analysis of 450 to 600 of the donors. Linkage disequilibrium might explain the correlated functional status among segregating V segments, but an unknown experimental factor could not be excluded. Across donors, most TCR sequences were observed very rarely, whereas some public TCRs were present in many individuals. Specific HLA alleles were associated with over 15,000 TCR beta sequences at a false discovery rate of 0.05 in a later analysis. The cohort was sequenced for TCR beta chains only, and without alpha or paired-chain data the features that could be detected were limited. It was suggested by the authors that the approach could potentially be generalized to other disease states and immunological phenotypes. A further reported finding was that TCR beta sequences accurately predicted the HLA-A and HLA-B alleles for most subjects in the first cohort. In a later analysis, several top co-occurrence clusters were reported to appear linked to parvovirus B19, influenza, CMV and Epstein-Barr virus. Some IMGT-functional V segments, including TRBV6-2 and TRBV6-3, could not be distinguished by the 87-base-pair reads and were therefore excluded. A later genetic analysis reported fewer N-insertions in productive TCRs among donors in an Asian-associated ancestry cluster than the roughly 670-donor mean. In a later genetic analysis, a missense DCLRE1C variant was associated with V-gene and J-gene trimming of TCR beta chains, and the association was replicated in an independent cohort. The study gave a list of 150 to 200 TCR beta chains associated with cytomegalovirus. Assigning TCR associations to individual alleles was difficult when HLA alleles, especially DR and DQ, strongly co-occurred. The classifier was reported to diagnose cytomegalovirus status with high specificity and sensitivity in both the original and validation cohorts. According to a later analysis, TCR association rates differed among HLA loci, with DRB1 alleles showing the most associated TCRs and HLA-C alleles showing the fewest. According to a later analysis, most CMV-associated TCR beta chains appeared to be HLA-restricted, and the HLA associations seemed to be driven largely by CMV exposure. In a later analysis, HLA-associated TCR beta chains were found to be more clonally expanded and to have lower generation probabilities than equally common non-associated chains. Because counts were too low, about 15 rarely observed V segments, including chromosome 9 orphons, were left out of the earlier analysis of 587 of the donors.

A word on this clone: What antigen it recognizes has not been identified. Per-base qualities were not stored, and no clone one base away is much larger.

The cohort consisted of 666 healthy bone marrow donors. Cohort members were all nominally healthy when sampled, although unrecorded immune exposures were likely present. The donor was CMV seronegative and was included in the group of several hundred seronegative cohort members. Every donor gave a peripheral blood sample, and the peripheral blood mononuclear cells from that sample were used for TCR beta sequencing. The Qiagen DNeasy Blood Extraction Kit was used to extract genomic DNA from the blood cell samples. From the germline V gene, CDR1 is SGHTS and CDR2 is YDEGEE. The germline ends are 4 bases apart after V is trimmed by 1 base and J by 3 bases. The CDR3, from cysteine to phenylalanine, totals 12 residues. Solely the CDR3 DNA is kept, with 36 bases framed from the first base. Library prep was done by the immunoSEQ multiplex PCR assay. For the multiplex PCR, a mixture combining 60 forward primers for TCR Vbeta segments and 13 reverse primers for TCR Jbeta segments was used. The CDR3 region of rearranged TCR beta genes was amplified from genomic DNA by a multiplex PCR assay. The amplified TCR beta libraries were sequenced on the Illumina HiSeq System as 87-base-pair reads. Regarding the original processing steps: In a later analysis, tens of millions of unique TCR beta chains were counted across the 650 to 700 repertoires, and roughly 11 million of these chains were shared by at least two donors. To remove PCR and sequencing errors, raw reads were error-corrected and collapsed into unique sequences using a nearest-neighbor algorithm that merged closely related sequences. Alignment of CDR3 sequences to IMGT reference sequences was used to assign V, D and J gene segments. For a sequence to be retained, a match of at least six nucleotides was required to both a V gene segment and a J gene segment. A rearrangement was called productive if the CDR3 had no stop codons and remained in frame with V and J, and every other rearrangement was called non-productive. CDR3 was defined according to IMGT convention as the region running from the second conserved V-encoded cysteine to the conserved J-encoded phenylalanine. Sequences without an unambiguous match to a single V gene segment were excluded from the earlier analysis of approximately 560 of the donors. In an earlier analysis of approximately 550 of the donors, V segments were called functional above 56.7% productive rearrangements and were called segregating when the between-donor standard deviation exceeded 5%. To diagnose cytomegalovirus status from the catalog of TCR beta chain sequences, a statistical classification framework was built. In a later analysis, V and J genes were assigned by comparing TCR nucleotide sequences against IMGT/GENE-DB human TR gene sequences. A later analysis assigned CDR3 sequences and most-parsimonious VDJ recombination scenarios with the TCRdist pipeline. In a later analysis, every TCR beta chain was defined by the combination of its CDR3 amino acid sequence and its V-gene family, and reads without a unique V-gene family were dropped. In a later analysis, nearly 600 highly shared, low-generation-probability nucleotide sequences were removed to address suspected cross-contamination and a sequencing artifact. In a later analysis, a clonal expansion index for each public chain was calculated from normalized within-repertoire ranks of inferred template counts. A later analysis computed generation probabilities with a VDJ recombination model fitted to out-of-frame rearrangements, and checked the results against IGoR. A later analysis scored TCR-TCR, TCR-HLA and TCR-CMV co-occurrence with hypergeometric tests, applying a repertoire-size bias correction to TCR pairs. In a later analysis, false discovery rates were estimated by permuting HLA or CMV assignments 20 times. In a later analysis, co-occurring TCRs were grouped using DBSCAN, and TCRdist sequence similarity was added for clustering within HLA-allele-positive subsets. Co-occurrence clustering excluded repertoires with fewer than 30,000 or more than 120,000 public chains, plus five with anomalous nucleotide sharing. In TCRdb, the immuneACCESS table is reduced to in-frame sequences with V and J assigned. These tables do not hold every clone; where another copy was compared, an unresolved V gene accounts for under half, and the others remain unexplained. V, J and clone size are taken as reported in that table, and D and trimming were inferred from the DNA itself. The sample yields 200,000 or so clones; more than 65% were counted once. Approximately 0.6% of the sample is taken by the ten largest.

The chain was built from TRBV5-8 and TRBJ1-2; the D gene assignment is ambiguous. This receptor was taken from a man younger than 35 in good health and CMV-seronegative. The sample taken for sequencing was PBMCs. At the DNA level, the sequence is TGTGCCAGCAGCTTGACAGACTATGGCTACACCTTC. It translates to CASSLTDYGYTF.